This entry describes one T cell receptor beta chain. Its specificity is not known. The sample belongs to a study of monozygotic twins with inflammatory bowel disease. Points from the study as a whole: Twins with IBD were found to have lower TCRbeta diversity (inverse Simpson) than healthy co-twins.

From its re-call of the 5' RACE reads, TCRdb lists each CDR3 protein once, without DNA. The sample holds 330,000 or so distinct CDR3 sequences. The sequenced sample was blood. This clonotype was obtained from a human donor with ulcerative colitis or Crohn's disease, or a healthy co-twin of an affected twin (not recorded which).

CDR3 protein: CASSSAGGHEQYF. The rearrangement joins TRBV6-6 to TRBJ2-7; TCRdb calls TRBD2, which cannot be checked without DNA. Germline V gene sequence: CDR1 MNHNY, CDR2 SVGAGI (reference sequence). The CDR3 covers 13 residues.